This T cell receptor (beta chain) was found in a study of T cells expressing NK-cell markers. Notes on the study in general: Dominant NKG2C+ clonotypes were found to form about 1.0-7.5% of CD8+ T cells in several donors.

Concerning this clonotype: What it binds is not known.

No DNA is given; TCRdb re-called the 5' RACE reads and lists each CDR3 protein once. There are over 250,000 distinct CDR3 sequences in the sample, with 4% to 5% held by the top ten. CDR1 and CDR2 from the germline V gene are SGHRS and YFSETQ. This CDR3 contains 15 residues. This chain connects TRBV5-1 to TRBJ2-5. The sequenced material came from blood T cells: a sorted CD56 or NKG2C T cell subset, CD4+ or CD8+ T cells, or bulk PBMC T cells (not recorded which). The TCR comes from a woman aged 18 to 75 in good health. The CDR3 loop reads CASSLEGGTQETQYF.